This TCR beta chain was observed in a study of T cells after yellow fever vaccination. Study-wide results and limits: Boosting was followed by the reappearance of most primary-vaccination clones (about 96% CD4, about 88% CD8).

The V gene's germline CDR1 is SGHRS and CDR2 YFSETQ. V lost 5 bases and J 4 bases, leaving 13 bases between the germline ends. CDR3 length: 14 amino acids. TCRdb reanalysed the 5' RACE reads using MiXCR and keeps one entry per CDR3 protein. The repertoire holds some 350,000 distinct CDR3 sequences, with over 5% as singletons. The sample holds many counts of this clonotype. Antigen: not known. The chain is built from TRBV5-1 and TRBJ1-5, with a weak D call TRBD1 (5 bases). This sequence was found in a man aged 25 to 45 who received the YFV17D yellow fever vaccine. The source material was PBMCs, sampled 5 days after the yellow fever booster vaccination. This CDR3 reads CASSVGGGNQPQHF. In nucleotides, the CDR3 is TGCGCCAGCAGTGTTGGGGGAGGGAATCAGCCCCAGCATTTT.